The rows below give T cell receptor beta chains drawn from one sample of a study of PD-1 blockade in classical Hodgkin lymphoma. Sequencing was performed with immunoSEQ multiplex PCR; in TCRdb, only in-frame clones are kept and a portion is missing. The sample gives approximately 65,000 clones, about 89% of which show up once; approximately 10% is in the top ten. The sample here was peripheral blood mononuclear cells (PBMCs), taken before the fourth cycle of nivolumab. These receptors were collected from a human donor with classical Hodgkin lymphoma. Each CDR3 is given with its conserved first and last residue. Each record gives: J gene, V gene, CDR3 length, CDR3 protein.

>TRBJ2-3|TRBV5-4|15
CASSLEGPKGDTQYF
>TRBJ1-4|TRBV5-1|15
CASRQRDLGGEKLFF
>TRBJ1-3|TRBV5-1|17
CASSLAPGGLAGNTIYF
>TRBJ1-1|TRBV6-5|15
CASSYLKDGNTEAFF
>TRBJ1-1|TRBV6-5|14
CASSPRQPNTEAFF
>TRBJ2-5|TRBV27|11
CASGTFVTQYF
>TRBJ2-7|TRBV27|15
CASSPRRGSSYEQYF
>TRBJ2-7|TRBV7-2|15
CASSLVPGGDYEQYF
>TRBJ2-2|TRBV19|14
CACRGRSNTGELFF
>TRBJ2-3|TRBV7-6|16
CASSLGAGISTDTQYF
>TRBJ2-3|TRBV5-1|13
CASSLVFTDTQYF
>TRBJ2-1|TRBV5-1|19
CASSPGVMASGGPYNEQFF
>TRBJ1-4|TRBV5-1|16
CASSWGQQATNEKLFF
>TRBJ1-2|TRBV30|12
CAWSVTGLGYTF
>TRBJ1-5|TRBV30|13
CAWSVGRNQPQHF
>TRBJ2-7|TRBV11-2|18
CASSLEDISPAGSYEQYF
>TRBJ1-1|TRBV5-1|15
CASSRTEALGTEAFF
>TRBJ1-1|TRBV5-1|14
CASSSDRGRTEAFF
>TRBJ2-1|TRBV15|14
CATSIRTSIDEQFF
>TRBJ2-1|TRBV7-2|19
CASSLIPPQKTGQSNEQFF
>TRBJ2-7|TRBV27|17
CASSLFGGLDYTYEQYF
>TRBJ2-5|TRBV10-3|13
CAISVVAGETQYF
>TRBJ1-5|TRBV5-1|14
CASSLDGYNQPQHF
>TRBJ2-7|TRBV5-5|15
CASSLRPAGSYEQYF
>TRBJ2-1|TRBV7-6|16
CASSPSGPSSYNEQFF
>TRBJ2-5|TRBV6-6|14
CASSYRPEQETQYF
>TRBJ1-5|TRBV2|15
CASGGTGRSNQPQHF
>TRBJ2-5|TRBV7-9|14
CASSRGGGLGTQYF
>TRBJ1-5|TRBV19|15
CASSIGANSNQPQHF
>TRBJ1-1|TRBV7-9|12
CASSLKGRKAFF
>TRBJ1-2|TRBV4-2|17
CASSQENEGIADYGYTF
>TRBJ1-1|TRBV28|17
CASRRQGSWERDTEAFF
>TRBJ2-2|TRBV5-1|14
CASSAGLNTGELFF
>TRBJ2-3|TRBV9|16
CASSVGVFPFTDTQYF
>TRBJ1-4|TRBV28|17
CASSPGGAEATNEKLFF
>TRBJ2-7|TRBV5-6|16
CASSYRTVHLRDEQYF
>TRBJ1-4|TRBV7-9|11
CASSPRGKLFF
>TRBJ1-1|TRBV6-5|14
CASSLQRQYTEAFF
>TRBJ1-2|TRBV5-4|16
CASSFAPSRGAIGYTF
>TRBJ1-2|TRBV5-6|14
CASSTDMANYGYTF
>TRBJ1-5|TRBV10-1|12
CASGVGLQPQHF
>TRBJ2-2|TRBV6-6|14
CASTQRLASGELFF
>TRBJ1-6|TRBV25-1|14
CASSEEEGVTPLHF
>TRBJ2-2|TRBV11-3|15
CASSGRGNYSGELFF
>TRBJ2-2|TRBV7-9|15
CASSLVGSYTGELFF
>TRBJ1-1|TRBV27|15
CASNRSGGRYTEAFF
>TRBJ2-7|TRBV6-1|14
CASSEGGPNYEQYF
>TRBJ2-5|TRBV7-3|18
CASSLRPGLGVAGETQYF
>TRBJ2-3|TRBV10-3|14
CAIRPIASTDTQYF
>TRBJ1-6|TRBV7-2|13
CASSLWDVPPLHF
>TRBJ1-1|TRBV15|14
CATSKNRVVTEAFF
>TRBJ1-1|TRBV2|13
CASNRDGNTEAFF
>TRBJ1-1|TRBV11-3|14
CASSLPGPNTEAFF